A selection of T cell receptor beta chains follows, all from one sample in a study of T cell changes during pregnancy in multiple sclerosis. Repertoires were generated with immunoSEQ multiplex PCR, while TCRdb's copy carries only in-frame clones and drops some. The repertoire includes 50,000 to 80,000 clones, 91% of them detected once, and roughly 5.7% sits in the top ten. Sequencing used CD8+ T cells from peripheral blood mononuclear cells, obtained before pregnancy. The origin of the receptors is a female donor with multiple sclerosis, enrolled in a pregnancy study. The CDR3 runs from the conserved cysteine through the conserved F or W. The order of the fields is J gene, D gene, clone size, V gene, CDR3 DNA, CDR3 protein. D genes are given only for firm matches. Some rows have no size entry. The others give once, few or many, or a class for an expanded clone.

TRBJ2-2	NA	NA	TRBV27	TGTGCCAGCAGTCACCAGGGGGTGGCGGGGGGCTTCACCGGGGAGCTGTTTTTT	CASSHQGVAGGFTGELFF
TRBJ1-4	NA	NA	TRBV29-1	TGCAGCGTTATGGCCTCAACTAATGAAAAACTGTTTTTT	CSVMASTNEKLFF
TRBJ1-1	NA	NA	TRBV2	TGTGCCAGCAGCCCACCTATAAACACTGAAGCTTTCTTT	CASSPPINTEAFF
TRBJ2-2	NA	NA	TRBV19	TGTGCCAGTAGTATACTCATAGCAGGGGAGCTGTTTTTT	CASSILIAGELFF
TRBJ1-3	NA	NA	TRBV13	TGTGCCAGCAGCCCGGCCCGGGGGACTGGAAACACAATATATTTT	CASSPARGTGNTIYF
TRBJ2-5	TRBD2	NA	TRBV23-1	TGCGCCAGCAGTCACCTCCCGGGACTAGCGGGACCGAGAGGGGAAGAGACCCAGTACTTC	CASSHLPGLAGPRGEETQYF
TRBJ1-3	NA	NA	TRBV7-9	TGTGCCAGCAGCCTCGGAAACACCATATATTTT	CASSLGNTIYF
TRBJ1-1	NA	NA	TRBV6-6	TGTGCCAGCAGTGGGTCGGGATATATGAACACTGAAGCTTTCTTT	CASSGSGYMNTEAFF
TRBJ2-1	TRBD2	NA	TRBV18	TGTGCCAGCTCACCCCAGTTTCTAGCGGGGTTCGGGAATGAGCAGTTCTTC	CASSPQFLAGFGNEQFF
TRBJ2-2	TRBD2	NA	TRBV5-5	TGTGCCAGCAGCTTGTGGGCTAGCGGGGGGACGTCCGGGGAGCTGTTTTTT	CASSLWASGGTSGELFF
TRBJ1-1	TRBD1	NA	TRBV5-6	TGTGCCAGCAGCATGGGGACAGGGGGCGTGAGGACTGAAGCTTTCTTT	CASSMGTGGVRTEAFF
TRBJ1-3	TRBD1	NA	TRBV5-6	TGTGCCAGCAGCTTACTACAGGGGTCTGGAAACACCATATATTTT	CASSLLQGSGNTIYF
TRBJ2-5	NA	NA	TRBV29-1	TGCAGCGTTGAAGGTTTTCGGGGCCAAGAGACCCAGTACTTC	CSVEGFRGQETQYF
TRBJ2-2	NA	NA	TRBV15	TGTGCCACCAGCAGCCCGGGGACAACAAACACCGGGGAGCTGTTTTTT	CATSSPGTTNTGELFF
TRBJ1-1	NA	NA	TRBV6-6	TGTGCCAGCAGTACGCCACGACAGGATGGGACTGAAGCTTTCTTT	CASSTPRQDGTEAFF
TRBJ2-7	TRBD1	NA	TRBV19	TGTGCCAGTAGGGGACAGGGAACCTACGAGCAGTACTTC	CASRGQGTYEQYF
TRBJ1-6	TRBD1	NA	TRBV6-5	TGTGCCAGCAGCAGTGGGACAGGCCTTCGGTCACCCCTCCACTTT	CASSSGTGLRSPLHF
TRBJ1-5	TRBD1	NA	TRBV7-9	TGTGCCAGCAGCCCCGGGACAGCCAATCAGCCCCAGCATTTT	CASSPGTANQPQHF
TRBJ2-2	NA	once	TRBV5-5	TGTGCCAGCAGCCTCGGACAGTCGAACACCGGGGAGCTGTTTTTT	CASSLGQSNTGELFF